The 2 T cell receptor beta chains reported below all come from one sample, sequenced in a study of cytomegalovirus exposure and HLA in healthy donors (dated by TCRdb to 2016 to 2017). Library construction relied on the immunoSEQ multiplex PCR assay. For the multiplex PCR, a mixture combining 60 forward primers for TCR Vbeta segments and 13 reverse primers for TCR Jbeta segments was used. Not all clones reach the TCRdb copy of this immuneACCESS table, which keeps in-frame sequences only. Checked studies attribute under half of the gap to unresolved V genes and leave the rest unexplained. Counted in this sample were some 200,000 clones; 60% to 85% of them appeared once. Of the sample, roughly 16% falls within the top ten clones. Specimen: PBMCs. All receptors derive from a man aged 40-50 years in good health and CMV-seronegative.

DNA for the CDR3: TGTGCCAGCAGTTTCCAGGGAGGCTCTTATGGCTACACCTTC. This encodes CASSFQGGSYGYTF. The rearrangement uses TRBV6-5 and TRBJ1-2, with D tentatively TRBD1 (5 bases). Per germline, CDR1 MNHEY and CDR2 SVGAGI. Between the trimmed V and J ends, which lost 4 bases and 5 bases, there was a span of 14 bases. This CDR3 spans 14 amino acids.

This clone was seen once. The gene calls are TRBV19 and TRBJ1-5; a weak D match, TRBD1 (6 bases). CDR3 size: 14 residues. V lost 4 bases and J lost 5, with 12 bases in between. The germline V gene encodes CDR1 LNHDA and CDR2 SQIVND (reference sequence). CDR3 sequence: CASSTGVIYQPQHF. In nucleotides, the CDR3 is TGTGCCAGTAGTACAGGGGTTATTTATCAGCCCCAGCATTTT.